A selection of T cell receptor beta chains follows, all from one sample in a study of CD8 T cells in ankylosing spondylitis. TCRdb reprocessed the 5' RACE reads with MiXCR, giving one entry per CDR3 protein. Of around 130,000 distinct CDR3 sequences in the sample, approximately 6.8% were seen once. The sample was blood, either unsorted or a sorted T cell fraction (not recorded which). Receptors were obtained from a male donor with ankylosing spondylitis or in good health (not recorded which). Both conserved end residues are part of each CDR3. Fields, in order: D gene, V gene, J gene, CDR3 protein. D genes are given only for firm matches.

TRBD1	TRBV12-3/TRBV12-4	TRBJ1-1	CASSPPRTGNTEAFF
.	TRBV30	TRBJ1-5	CAWSVRQNQPQHF
.	TRBV5-1	TRBJ2-5	CASSPRGGVQETQYF
.	TRBV7-2	TRBJ2-7	CASSSAVYEQYF
.	TRBV5-1	TRBJ2-2	CASSLEGGELFF
.	TRBV5-1	TRBJ2-2	CASSLPLINTGELFF
TRBD1	TRBV14	TRBJ1-1	CASSQGGQKAFF
.	TRBV7-9	TRBJ2-1	CASSLDASPSEQFF
.	TRBV12-3/TRBV12-4	TRBJ1-4	CASSPGNVGEKLFF
.	TRBV5-6	TRBJ2-3	CASSFEGPRYF
TRBD1	TRBV29-1	TRBJ2-1	CSVGRDRAYNEQFF
TRBD2	TRBV12-3/TRBV12-4	TRBJ2-7	CASSSSSGQGSYEQYF
.	TRBV5-1	TRBJ1-4	CASSSLPGIGEKLFF
.	TRBV19	TRBJ2-1	CASSMGGSTYNEQFF
.	TRBV20-1	TRBJ1-6	CSASPQGTINSPLHF
.	TRBV11-1	TRBJ2-7	CASSLNGGPYEQYF
TRBD2	TRBV7-2	TRBJ2-1	CASSLGGGRSPNEQFF
.	TRBV12-3/TRBV12-4	TRBJ2-2	CASRLTRDTGELFF
.	TRBV12-3/TRBV12-4	TRBJ2-1	CASTYLTLARTYNEQFF
.	TRBV5-1	TRBJ1-2	CASSGGPYGYTF
.	TRBV7-9	TRBJ1-2	CASSLQGLFYGYTF
TRBD2	TRBV20-1	TRBJ2-1	CSARAIDPGGDPYNEQFF
.	TRBV20-1	TRBJ2-3	CSARDLPAGPSTDTQYF
.	TRBV29-1	TRBJ2-5	CSVERGGGQETQYF
.	TRBV12-3/TRBV12-4	TRBJ1-4	CASSFPGATNEKLFF
TRBD1	TRBV20-1	TRBJ2-6	CSARVQGALGANVLTF
TRBD1	TRBV5-1	TRBJ2-7	CASSLGGTVSYEQYF
TRBD2	TRBV7-8	TRBJ2-7	CASSLMGLAGVPHGQYF
.	TRBV11-2	TRBJ2-6	CASSLQESGANVLTF
.	TRBV4-3	TRBJ2-1	CASSQSLPSYNEQFF
TRBD1	TRBV7-2	TRBJ2-7	CASSSHRGLGEQYF
.	TRBV5-1	TRBJ2-7	CASSLDPGREQYF
.	TRBV21-1	TRBJ2-7	CASLLSYEQYF
.	TRBV12-3/TRBV12-4	TRBJ2-1	CASSYSGPEQFF
TRBD2	TRBV20-1	TRBJ2-7	CSARVLIPGLAVYEQYF
TRBD1	TRBV20-1	TRBJ1-5	CSATRNQGGNQPQHF
TRBD1	TRBV28	TRBJ2-6	CASSLSGRGHSGANVLTF
TRBD2	TRBV29-1	TRBJ2-3	CSVEGGSATDTQYF
.	TRBV20-1	TRBJ2-7	CSARPPNGRYEQYF
.	TRBV20-1	TRBJ1-2	CSARVTENYGYTF
TRBD1	TRBV29-1	TRBJ1-1	CSVKVRGDTEAFF
.	TRBV5-1	TRBJ2-5	CASSFNTDFQETQYF
.	TRBV7-6	TRBJ2-3	CASSFGPRGGPGRTDTQYF
TRBD2	TRBV7-8	TRBJ2-7	CASSLALASGVYEQYF
.	TRBV2	TRBJ2-3	CASRRGRTDTQYF
.	TRBV12-3/TRBV12-4	TRBJ2-5	CASTRTGQETQYF
.	TRBV9	TRBJ2-2	CASSPRGSAGELFF
.	TRBV9	TRBJ2-4	CASSVGGQGQNIQYF
.	TRBV27	TRBJ1-1	CASSVDRYTEAFF
.	TRBV11-2	TRBJ2-2	CASSRRPAGFLGSTGELFF
TRBD1	TRBV5-1	TRBJ2-7	CASSLGGQASSYEQYF
.	TRBV6-2/TRBV6-3	TRBJ2-3	CASSYVQLTDTQYF
.	TRBV7-9	TRBJ1-3	CASSLIGDSSGNTIYF
TRBD2	TRBV11-2	TRBJ2-5	CASSLLAGGETQYF
.	TRBV5-1	TRBJ1-1	CASSLLGGKNTEAFF